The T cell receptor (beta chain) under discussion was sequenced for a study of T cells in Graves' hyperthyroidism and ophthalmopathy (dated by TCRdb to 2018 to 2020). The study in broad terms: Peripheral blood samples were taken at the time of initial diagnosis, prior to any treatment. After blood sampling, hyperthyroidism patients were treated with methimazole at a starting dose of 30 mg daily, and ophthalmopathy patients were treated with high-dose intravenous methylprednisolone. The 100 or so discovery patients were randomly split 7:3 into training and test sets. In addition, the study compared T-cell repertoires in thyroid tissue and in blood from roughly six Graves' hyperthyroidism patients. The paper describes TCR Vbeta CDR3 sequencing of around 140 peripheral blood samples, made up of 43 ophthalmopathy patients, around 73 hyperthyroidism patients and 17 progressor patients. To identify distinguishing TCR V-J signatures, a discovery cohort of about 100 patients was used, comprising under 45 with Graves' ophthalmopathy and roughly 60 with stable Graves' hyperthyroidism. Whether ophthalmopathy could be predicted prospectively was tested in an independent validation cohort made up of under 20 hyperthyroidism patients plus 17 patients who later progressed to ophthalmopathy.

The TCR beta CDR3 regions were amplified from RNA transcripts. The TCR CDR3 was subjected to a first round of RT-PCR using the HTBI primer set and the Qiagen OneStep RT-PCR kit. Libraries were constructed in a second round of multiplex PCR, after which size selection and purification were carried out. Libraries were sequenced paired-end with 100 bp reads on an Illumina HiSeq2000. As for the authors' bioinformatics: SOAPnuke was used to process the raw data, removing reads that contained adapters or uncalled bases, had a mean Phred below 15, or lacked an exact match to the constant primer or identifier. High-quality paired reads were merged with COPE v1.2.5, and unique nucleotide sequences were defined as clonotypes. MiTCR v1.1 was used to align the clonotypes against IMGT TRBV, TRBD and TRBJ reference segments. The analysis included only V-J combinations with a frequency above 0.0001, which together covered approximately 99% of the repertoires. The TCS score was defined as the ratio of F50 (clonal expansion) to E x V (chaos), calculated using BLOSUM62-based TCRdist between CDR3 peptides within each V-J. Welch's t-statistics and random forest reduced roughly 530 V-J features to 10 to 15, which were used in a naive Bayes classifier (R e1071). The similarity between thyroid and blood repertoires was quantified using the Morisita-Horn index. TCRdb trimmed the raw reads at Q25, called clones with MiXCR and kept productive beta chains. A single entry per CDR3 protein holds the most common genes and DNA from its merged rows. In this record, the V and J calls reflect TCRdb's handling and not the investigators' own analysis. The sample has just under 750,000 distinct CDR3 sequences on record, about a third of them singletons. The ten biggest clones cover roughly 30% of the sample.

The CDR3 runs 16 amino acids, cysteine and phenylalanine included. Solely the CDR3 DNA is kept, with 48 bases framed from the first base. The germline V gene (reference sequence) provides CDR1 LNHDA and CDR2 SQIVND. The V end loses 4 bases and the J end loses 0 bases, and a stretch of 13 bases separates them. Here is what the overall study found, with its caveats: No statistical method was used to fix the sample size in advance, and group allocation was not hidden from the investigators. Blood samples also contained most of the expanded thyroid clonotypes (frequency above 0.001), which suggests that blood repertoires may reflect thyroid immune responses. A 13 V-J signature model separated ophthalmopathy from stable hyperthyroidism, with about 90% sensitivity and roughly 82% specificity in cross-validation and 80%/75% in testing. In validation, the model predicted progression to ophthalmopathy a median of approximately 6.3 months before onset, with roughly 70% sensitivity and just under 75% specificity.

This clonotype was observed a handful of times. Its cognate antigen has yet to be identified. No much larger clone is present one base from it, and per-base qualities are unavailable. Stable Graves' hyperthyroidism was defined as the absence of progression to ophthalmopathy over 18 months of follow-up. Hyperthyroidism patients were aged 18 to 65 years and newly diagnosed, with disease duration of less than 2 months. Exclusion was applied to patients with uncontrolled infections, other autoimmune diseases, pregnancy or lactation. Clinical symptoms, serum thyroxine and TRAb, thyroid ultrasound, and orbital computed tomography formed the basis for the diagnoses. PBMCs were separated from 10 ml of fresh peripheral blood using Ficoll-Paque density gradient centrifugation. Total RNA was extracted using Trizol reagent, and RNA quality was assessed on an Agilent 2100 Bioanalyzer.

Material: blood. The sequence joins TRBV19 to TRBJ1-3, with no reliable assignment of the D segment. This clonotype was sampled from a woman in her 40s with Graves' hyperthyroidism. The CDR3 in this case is CASSSPPTGSGNTIYF. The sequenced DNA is TGTGCCAGTAGTAGCCCCCCCACGGGCTCTGGAAACACCATATATTTT. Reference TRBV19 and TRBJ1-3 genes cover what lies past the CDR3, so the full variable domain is DGGITQSPKYLFRKEGQNVTLSCEQNLNHDAMYWYRQDPGQGLRLIYYSQIVNDFQKGDIAEGYSVSREKKESFPLTVTSAQKNPTAFYLCASSSPPTGSGNTIYFGEGSWLTVV.